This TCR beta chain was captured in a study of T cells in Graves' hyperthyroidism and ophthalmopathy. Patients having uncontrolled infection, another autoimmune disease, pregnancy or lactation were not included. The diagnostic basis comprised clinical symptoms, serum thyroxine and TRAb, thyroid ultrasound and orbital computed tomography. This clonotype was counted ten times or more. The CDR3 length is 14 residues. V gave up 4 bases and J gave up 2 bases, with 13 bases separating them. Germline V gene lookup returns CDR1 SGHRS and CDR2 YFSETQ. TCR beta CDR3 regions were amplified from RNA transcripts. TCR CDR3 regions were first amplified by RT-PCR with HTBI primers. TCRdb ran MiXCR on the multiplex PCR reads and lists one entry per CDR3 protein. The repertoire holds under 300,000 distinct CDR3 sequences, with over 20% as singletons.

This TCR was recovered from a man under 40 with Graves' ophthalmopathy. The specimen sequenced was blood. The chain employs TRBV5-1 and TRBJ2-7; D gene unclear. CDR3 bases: TGCGCCAGCAGCCTCGAGGTTATCACCTACGAGCAGTACTTC. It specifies CASSLEVITYEQYF.